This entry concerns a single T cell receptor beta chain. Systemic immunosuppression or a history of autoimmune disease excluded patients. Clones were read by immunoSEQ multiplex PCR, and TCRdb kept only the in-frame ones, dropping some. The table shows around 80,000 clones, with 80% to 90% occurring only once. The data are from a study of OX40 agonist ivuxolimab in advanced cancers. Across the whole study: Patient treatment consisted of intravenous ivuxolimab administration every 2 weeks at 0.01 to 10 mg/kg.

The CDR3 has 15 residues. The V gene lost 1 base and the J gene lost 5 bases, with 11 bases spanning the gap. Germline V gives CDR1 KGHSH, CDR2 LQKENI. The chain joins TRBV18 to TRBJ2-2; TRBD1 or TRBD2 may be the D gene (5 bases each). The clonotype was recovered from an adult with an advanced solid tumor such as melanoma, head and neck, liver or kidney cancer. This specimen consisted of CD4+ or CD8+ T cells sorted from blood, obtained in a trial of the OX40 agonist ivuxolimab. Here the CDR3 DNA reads TGTGCCAGCTCACCACAGGGACCGAGGACCGGGGAGCTGTTTTTT. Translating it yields CASSPQGPRTGELFF.